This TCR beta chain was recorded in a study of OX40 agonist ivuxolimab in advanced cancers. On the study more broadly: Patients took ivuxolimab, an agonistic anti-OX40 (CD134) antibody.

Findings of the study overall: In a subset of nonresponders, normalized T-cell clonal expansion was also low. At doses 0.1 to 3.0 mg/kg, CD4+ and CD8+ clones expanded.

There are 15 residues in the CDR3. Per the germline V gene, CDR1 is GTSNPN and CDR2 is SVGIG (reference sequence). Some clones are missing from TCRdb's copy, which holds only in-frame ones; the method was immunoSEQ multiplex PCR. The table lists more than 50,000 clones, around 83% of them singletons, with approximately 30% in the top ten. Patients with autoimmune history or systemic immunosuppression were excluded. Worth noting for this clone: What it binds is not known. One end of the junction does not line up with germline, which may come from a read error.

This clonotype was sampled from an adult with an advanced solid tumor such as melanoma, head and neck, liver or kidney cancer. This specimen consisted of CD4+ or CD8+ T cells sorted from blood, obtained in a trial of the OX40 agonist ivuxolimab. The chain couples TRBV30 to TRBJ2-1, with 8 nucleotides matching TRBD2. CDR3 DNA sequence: TGTGCCTGGAGTGTAGCTAGCGGGTCCTTCAATGAGCAGTTCTTC. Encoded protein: CAWSVASGSFNEQFF.